Listed here are 7 T cell receptor beta chains from one sample, sequenced in a study of T-cell reconstitution after alpha-beta-depleted transplantation in children. It was with unique molecular identifiers that the TCRbeta library was prepared. TCRdb analysed the PCR reads with MiXCR anew, one entry per CDR3 protein. This sample has 200,000 or so distinct CDR3 sequences, with about 6% found just once. The sequences come from PBMCs, collected before TCRalphabeta/CD19-depleted stem cell transplant. These receptors were collected from a girl in the first two years of life with combined immunodeficiency, due to receive a stem cell transplant.

This clonotype was seen a few times. This sequence joins TRBV30 and TRBJ2-1; possibly TRBD1 or TRBD2 for D (6 bases each). This CDR3 comprises 11 residues. The ends were cut back, 5 bases at V and 7 bases at J, with 9 bases in the middle. The V gene's germline CDR1 is GTSNPN and CDR2 SVGIG (reference sequence). The CDR3 region has the DNA TGTGCCTGGGGAGGGGGGAATGAGCAGTTCTTC. Translating gives CAWGGGNEQFF.

In this sample, this clonotype turned up many times. This sequence joins TRBV5-1 and TRBJ1-5, with 9 bases matching TRBD1. The CDR3 covers 18 residues. CDR1 and CDR2 (germline): SGHRS, YFSETQ. Trimming removed 2 bases from V and 1 base from J; junction bases left unmatched: 10. In DNA, the CDR3 is TGCGCCAGCAGCTTTCTCCCTAGGGACAGGGCGAGCAATCAGCCCCAGCATTTT. Protein product: CASSFLPRDRASNQPQHF.

This clonotype was counted at least ten times. The V gene is TRBV27, the J gene TRBJ2-1, with TRBD2 matching 10 bases. The germline V gene has CDR1 MNHEY and CDR2 SMNVEV (reference sequence). The CDR3 sequence is 14 residues long. The junction had 4 bases not matched to a gene; V was cut back by 7 bases and J by 4 bases. The CDR3 DNA sequence: TGTGCCAGCAACCCTAGCGGGGGATACAATGAGCAGTTCTTC. Translating it yields CASNPSGGYNEQFF.

At least ten counts were recorded for this clonotype. This rearrangement joins TRBV12-3 or TRBV12-4 to TRBJ2-1; D is tentatively TRBD1 or TRBD2 (5 bases each). The CDR3 covers 17 residues. Trimming cost V 5 bases and J 4 bases, with 21 bases left between them. The CDR3 here is CASSPTLGVPGYNEQFF. The CDR3 DNA is TGTGCCAGCAGTCCTACTTTGGGGGTTCCTGGATACAATGAGCAGTTCTTC.

The sample holds many counts of this clonotype. The chain carries TRBV29-1 and TRBJ2-5, with D unresolved. V was shortened by 2 bases and J by 2 bases, with 6 bases between the two germline ends. The CDR3 extends over 12 amino acids. Looked up from germline, CDR1 is SQVTM and CDR2 is ANQGSEA. The CDR3 coding sequence is TGCAGCGTTGAATACCGACAAGAGACCCAGTACTTC. The encoded protein is CSVEYRQETQYF.

This clonotype appeared many times. The V gene is TRBV29-1, the J gene TRBJ2-7, with D perhaps TRBD2 (5 bases). V lost 4 bases and J 5 bases, leaving 6 bases between the germline ends. CDR1 is SQVTM and CDR2 is ANQGSEA in the germline V gene. The CDR3 covers 10 residues. CDR3 sequence (DNA): TGCAGCGTTGTTAGCGACGAGCAGTACTTC. Translated, it gives CSVVSDEQYF.

The chain is built from TRBV11-2 and TRBJ2-1; TRBD2 agrees at 9 bases. Germline V CDR1 and CDR2: SGHAT, FQNNGV. The CDR3 spans 18 residues. Germline trimming cut 0 bases from V and 0 bases from J; bases unmatched to any gene: 6. The CDR3 loop reads CASSLDRWRGGSYNEQFF. CDR3 in DNA: TGTGCCAGCAGCTTAGATCGTTGGCGGGGGGGCTCCTACAATGAGCAGTTCTTC.